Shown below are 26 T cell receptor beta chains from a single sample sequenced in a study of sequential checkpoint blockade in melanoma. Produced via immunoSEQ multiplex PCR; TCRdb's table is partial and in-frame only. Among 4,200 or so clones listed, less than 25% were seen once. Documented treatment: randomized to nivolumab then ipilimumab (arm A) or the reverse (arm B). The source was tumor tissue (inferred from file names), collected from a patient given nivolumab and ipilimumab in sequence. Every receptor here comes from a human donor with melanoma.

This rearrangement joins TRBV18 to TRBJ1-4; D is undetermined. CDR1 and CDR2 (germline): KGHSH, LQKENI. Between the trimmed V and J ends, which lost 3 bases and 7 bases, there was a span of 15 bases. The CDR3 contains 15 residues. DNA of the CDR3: TGTGCCAGCTCACCTTCGCAATCTGCATCTGAAAAACTGTTTTTT. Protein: CASSPSQSASEKLFF.

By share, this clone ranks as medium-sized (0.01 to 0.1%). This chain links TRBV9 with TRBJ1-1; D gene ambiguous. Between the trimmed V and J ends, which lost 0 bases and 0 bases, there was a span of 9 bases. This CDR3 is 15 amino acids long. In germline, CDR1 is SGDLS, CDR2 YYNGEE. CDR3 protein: CASSVAGVMNTEAFF. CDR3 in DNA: TGTGCCAGCAGCGTAGCTGGAGTGATGAACACTGAAGCTTTCTTT.

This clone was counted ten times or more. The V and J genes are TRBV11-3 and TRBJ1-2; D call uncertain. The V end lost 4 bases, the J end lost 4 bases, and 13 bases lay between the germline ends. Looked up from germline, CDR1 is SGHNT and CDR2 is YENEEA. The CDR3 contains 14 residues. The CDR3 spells CASSYRRVFYGYTF. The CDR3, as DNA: TGTGCCAGCAGCTATAGGAGGGTATTCTATGGCTACACCTTC.

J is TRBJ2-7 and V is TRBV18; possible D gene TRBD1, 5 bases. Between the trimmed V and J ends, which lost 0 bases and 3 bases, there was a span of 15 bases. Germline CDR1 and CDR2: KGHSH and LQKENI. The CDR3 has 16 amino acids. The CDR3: CASSPPAAGRGYEQYF. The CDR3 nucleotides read TGTGCCAGCTCACCACCGGCCGCAGGTAGGGGCTACGAGCAGTACTTC.

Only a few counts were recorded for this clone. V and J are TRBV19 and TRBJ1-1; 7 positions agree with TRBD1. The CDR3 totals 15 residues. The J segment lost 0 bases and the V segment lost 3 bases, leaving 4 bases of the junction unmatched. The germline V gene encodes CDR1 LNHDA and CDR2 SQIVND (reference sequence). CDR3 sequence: CASSIGTALNTEAFF. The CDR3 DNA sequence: TGTGCCAGTAGTATCGGGACAGCTTTGAACACTGAAGCTTTCTTT.

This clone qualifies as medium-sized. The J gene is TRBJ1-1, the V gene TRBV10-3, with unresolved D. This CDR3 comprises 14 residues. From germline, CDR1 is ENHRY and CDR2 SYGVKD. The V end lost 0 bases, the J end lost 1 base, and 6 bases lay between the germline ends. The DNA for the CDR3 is TGTGCCATCAGTGAGTCACTTTCGAACACTGAAGCTTTCTTT. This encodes CAISESLSNTEAFF.

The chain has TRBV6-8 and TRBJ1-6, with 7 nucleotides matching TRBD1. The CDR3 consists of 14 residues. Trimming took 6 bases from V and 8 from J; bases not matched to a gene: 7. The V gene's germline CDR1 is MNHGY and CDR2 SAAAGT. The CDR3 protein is CASSPTGVYSPLHF. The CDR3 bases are TGTGCCAGCAGCCCTACAGGGGTATATTCACCCCTCCACTTT.

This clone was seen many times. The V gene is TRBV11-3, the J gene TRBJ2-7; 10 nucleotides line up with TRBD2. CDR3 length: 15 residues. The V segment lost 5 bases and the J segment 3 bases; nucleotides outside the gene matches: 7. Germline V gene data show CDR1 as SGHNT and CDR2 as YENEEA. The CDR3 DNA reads TGTGCCAGCAGCCTCCATAGCGGGGGGCTCTACGAGCAGTACTTC. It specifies CASSLHSGGLYEQYF.

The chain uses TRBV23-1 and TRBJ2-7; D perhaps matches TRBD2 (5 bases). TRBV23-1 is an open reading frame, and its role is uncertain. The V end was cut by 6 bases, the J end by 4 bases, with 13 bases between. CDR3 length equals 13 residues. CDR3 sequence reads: CASSLEGGYEQYF. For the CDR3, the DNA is TGCGCCAGCAGCTTGGAAGGAGGTTACGAGCAGTACTTC.

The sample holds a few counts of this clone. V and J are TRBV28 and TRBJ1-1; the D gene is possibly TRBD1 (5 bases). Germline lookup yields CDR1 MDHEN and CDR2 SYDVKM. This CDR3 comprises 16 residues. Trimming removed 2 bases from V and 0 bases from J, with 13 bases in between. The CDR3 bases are TGTGCCAGCAGTTTAGGGACCGTGCTAGTGAACACTGAAGCTTTCTTT. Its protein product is CASSLGTVLVNTEAFF.

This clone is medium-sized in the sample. As DNA, the CDR3 is TGTGCCAGCAGCCTACTGGGACAGCCGATCTATGGCTACACCTTC. It is translated as CASSLLGQPIYGYTF. J is TRBJ1-2 and V is TRBV11-3; 7 bases are a match to TRBD1. CDR3 length: 15 residues. Germline CDR1 and CDR2: SGHNT and YENEEA. J gave up 4 bases and V 5 bases, and 10 bases lay outside the gene matches.

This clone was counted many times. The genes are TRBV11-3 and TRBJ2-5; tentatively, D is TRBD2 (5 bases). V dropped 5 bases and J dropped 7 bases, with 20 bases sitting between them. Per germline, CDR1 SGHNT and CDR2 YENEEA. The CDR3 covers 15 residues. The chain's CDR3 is CASSQPGLQGGTQYF. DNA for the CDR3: TGTGCCAGCAGCCAACCAGGACTGCAAGGAGGGACCCAGTACTTC.

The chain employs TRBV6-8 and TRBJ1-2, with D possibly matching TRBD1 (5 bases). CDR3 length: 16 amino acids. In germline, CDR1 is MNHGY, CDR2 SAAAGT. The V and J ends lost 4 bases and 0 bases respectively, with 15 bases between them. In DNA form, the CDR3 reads TGTGCCAGCAGTTCCACAAGGGGTTTGACTAACTATGGCTACACCTTC. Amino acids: CASSSTRGLTNYGYTF.

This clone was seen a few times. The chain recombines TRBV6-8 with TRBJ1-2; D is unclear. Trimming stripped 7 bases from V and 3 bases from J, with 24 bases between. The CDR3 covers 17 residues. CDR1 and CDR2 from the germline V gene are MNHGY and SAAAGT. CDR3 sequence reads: CASTLLAGRFKDYGYTF. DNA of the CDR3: TGTGCCAGCACTTTACTCGCAGGCCGGTTTAAGGACTATGGCTACACCTTC.

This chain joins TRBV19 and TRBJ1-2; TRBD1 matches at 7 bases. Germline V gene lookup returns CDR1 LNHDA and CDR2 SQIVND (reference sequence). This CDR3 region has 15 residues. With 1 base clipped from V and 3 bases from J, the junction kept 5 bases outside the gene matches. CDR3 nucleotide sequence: TGTGCCAGTAGTATAGGTCCAGGGGGGCACTATGGCTACACCTTC. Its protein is CASSIGPGGHYGYTF.

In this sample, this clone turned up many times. For the CDR3, the DNA is TGTGCCAGCAGCTTGGGGACAGGTACTGCGGGTTCACCCCTCCACTTT. This sequence encodes CASSLGTGTAGSPLHF. The chain uses TRBV11-3 and TRBJ1-6; 8 positions agree with TRBD1. This CDR3 has 16 residues. Trimming removed 3 bases from V and 9 bases from J; junction bases left unmatched: 10. CDR1 and CDR2 (germline): SGHNT, YENEEA.

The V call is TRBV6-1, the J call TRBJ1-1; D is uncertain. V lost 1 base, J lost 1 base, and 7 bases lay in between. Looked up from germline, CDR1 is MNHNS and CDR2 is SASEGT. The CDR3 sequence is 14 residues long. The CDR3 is CASSEEFENTEAFF. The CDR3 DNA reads TGTGCCAGCAGTGAAGAGTTCGAGAACACTGAAGCTTTCTTT.

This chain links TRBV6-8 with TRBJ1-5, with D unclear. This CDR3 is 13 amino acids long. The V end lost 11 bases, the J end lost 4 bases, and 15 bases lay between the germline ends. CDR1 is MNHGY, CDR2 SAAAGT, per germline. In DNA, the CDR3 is TGTGCCGTCGGGAACAAGCGTAATCAGCCCCAGCATTTT. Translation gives CAVGNKRNQPQHF.

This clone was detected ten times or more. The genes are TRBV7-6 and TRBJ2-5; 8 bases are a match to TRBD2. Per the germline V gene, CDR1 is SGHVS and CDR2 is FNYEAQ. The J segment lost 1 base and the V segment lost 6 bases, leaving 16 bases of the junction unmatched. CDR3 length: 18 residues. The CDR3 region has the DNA TGTGCCAGCAGTCTGAATAGCGGGGCTCAACTACCCCAAGAGACCCAGTACTTC. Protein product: CASSLNSGAQLPQETQYF.

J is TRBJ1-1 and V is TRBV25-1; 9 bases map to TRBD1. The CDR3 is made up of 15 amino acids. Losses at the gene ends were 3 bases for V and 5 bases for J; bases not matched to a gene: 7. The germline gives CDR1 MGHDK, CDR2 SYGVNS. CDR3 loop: CASSDFQDRGTEAFF. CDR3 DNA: TGTGCCAGCAGTGATTTTCAGGACAGGGGAACTGAAGCTTTCTTT.

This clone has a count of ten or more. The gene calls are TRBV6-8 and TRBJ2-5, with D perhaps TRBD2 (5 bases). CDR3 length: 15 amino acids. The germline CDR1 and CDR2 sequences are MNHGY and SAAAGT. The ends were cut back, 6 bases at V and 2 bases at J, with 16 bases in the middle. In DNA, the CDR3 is TGTGCCAGCAGCAGACTCCTGTCGGGACAAGAGACCCAGTACTTC. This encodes CASSRLLSGQETQYF.

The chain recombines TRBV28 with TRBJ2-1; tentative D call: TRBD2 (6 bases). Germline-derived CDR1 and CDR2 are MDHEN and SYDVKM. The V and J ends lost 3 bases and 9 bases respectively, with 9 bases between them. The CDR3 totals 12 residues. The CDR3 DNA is TGTGCCAGCAGTTTGGTGGGAGGTGAGCAGTTCTTC. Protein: CASSLVGGEQFF. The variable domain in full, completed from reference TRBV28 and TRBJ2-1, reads DVKVTQSSRYLVKRTGEKVFLECVQDMDHENMFWYRQDPGLGLRLIYFSYDVKMKEKGDIPEGYSVSREKKERFSLILESASTNQTSMYLCASSLVGGEQFFGPGTRLTVL.

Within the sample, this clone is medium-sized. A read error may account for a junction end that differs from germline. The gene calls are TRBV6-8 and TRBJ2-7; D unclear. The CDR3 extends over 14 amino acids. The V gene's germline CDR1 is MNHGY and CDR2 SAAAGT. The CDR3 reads CASSYSSLGYEQYF. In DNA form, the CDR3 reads TGTGCCAGCAGCTACTCTTCCTTGGGTTACGAGCAGTACTTC.

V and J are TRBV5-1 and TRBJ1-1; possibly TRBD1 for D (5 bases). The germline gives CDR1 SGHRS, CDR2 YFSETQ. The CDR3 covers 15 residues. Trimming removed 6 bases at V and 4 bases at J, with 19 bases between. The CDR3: CASKTNTVGTTEAFF. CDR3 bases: TGCGCCAGCAAGACCAACACAGTGGGGACCACTGAAGCTTTCTTT.

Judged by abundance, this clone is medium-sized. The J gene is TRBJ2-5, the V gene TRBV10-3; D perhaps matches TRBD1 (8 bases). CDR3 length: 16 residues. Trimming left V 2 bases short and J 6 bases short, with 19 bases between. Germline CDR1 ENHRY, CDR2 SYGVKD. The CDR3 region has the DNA TGTGCCATCAGTGAGGGGGGGGACAGGAATTCGAAGACCCAGTACTTC. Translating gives CAISEGGDRNSKTQYF.

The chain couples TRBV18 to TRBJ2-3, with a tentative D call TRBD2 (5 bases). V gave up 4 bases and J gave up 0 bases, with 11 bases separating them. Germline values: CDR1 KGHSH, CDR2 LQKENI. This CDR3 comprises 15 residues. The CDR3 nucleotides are TGTGCCAGCTCACTACTAGGCGAAAGCACAGATACGCAGTATTTT. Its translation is CASSLLGESTDTQYF.